Reported below is one TCR beta chain. Its antigen is not yet known. The CDR3 end shows no conserved phenylalanine or tryptophan, and so a read error is likely. The limits of the CDR3 on the DNA are not certain, so only TCRdb's listed CDR3 is given. Survey-level immunoSEQ TCR-beta sequencing was performed on DNA from CEF-cultured naive and memory CD4+ T cells. The paper's processing steps were these. Preprocessing removed nonproductive sequences and CDR3s not starting with C, not ending with F or W, or shorter than 7 amino acids. The MANAFEST web app was used to call antigen-specific clonotypes on the basis of expansion compared with the reference and with other culture wells. A clone counted as positive if significantly expanded in 2 of 3 replicate wells versus the reference culture at FDR below 0.05. For a clone to be considered positive, significant expansion relative to all other tandem wells and an odds ratio above 5 were also required. Cultured and uncultured naive and memory CD4+ repertoires were searched for previously identified spike- and CEF-reactive CDR3s. Pairwise Levenshtein distance, computed with the stringdist R package after three terminal residues were trimmed from each end, was used as the measure of CDR3 homology. TCRdb took over this immuneACCESS table, retaining in-frame rearrangements with V and J assigned. Such tables are incomplete; in checked studies, under half of the missing clones stem from an unresolved V gene, and the remainder is unexplained. That table supplies the V and J calls and clone size; D and trimming were determined from the DNA. The sample profile shows about 40,000 clones; 77% of them were found once. Together, the top ten hold about 20% of the sample.

From its first to its last residue, the CDR3 has 8 amino acids. In the germline V gene, CDR1 corresponds to SGHDT and CDR2 to YYEEEE. To separate naive from memory CD4+ T cells, cryopreserved PBMCs first underwent CD4 enrichment and then EasySep naive CD4+ T cell enrichment. For around nine days, sorted naive or memory CD4+ T cells (roughly 110,000) were cultured at a 1:1 ratio with T cell-depleted PBMCs and CEF peptides. In general, every peptide culture condition was set up in three replicate wells. Ficoll-Paque PLUS gradient centrifugation was used to isolate PBMCs from either whole blood or leukapheresis product. PBMCs were either used fresh in the expansion assay or cryopreserved at -140 degrees C. The QIAamp Micro DNA Kit was used to extract genomic DNA from the CD4+ T cells. The data derive from a study of CD4 T cells in relation to SARS-CoV-2 and coronaviruses (dated by TCRdb to the early 2020s). Regarding the study in general: In the ViraFEST assay, PBMCs were cultured with antigen for 9 to 11 days, after which TCR beta CDR3s were sequenced to identify antigen-specific clonal expansions. A median age of approximately 37 years, with a range of about 21 to 80 years, was recorded for the full convalescent cohort of about a dozen patients. Among the roughly twelve convalescent patients, 8 males and 4 females were included, and two of the subjects were Hispanic. HLA restriction was mapped for shared crossreactive spike epitopes using patient-derived lymphoblastoid cell lines. The study assessed, at the TCR clonotype level, memory CD4+ T cell crossreactivity between SARS-CoV-2 and common cold coronavirus spike proteins. Samples from a few pre-COVID donors and the naive versus memory experiments were sequenced with the Adaptive Biotechnologies TCR-sequencing kit; other data were Illumina-based. A different TCR-beta assay, based on Illumina, was used to sequence expansion assays from other donors in the study.

The paper's findings and limits, for the study overall: The study was constrained by small numbers of patients and of tested TCRs. Crossreactivity analysis centred on spike protein, so crossreactivity against other viral proteins was not assessed. Memory CD4+ clonotypes crossrecognizing SARS-CoV-2 and at least one common cold coronavirus spike were found in approximately 65% of donors. Naive versus memory sequencing indicated the assay detects memory recall responses rather than primary responses primed during culture. Pre-pandemic and post-infection samples were not both contributed by any donor, so tracing of the source of pre-existing responses was limited. Significantly weaker SARS-CoV-2-driven expansion was shown by crossreactive clones than by monoreactive clones, consistent with antigenic imprinting.

In this chain, TRBV5-6 is recombined with TRBJ2-7. This clonotype originated in an adult with COVID-19. Sequences were obtained from memory CD4+ T cells from PBMCs, cultured in vitro. Per the publication, the cell subset or site label means: memory (non-naive) CD4+ T cells. The CDR3 protein: CASSLVEI.